The 6 T cell receptor beta chains below come from one sample, sequenced in a study of T cells after yellow fever vaccination. Each CDR3 protein is one row after TCRdb ran MiXCR on the 5' RACE reads. The table shows 300,000 or so distinct CDR3 sequences, with 4% occurring only once. Sequences were derived from PBMCs, sampled 5 days after the yellow fever booster vaccination. These receptors originate from a man aged 18 to 30 who received the YFV17D yellow fever vaccine.

This clonotype was picked up a small number of times. This rearrangement joins TRBV10-3 to TRBJ1-1; D not resolved. V was cut by 4 bases and J by 9 bases, with 18 bases left in between. Germline values: CDR1 ENHRY, CDR2 SYGVKD. The CDR3 loop spans 14 amino acids. CDR3 bases: TGTGCCATCAGTGGTGGGGAAGGACCAGTGCAAGCTTTCTTT. Its protein product is CAISGGEGPVQAFF.

This clonotype came up a few times. V is TRBV24-1 and J is TRBJ2-3, with 8 bases that match TRBD1. Germline V CDR1 and CDR2: KGHDR, SFDVKD. The J segment lost 1 base and the V segment lost 4 bases, leaving 3 bases of the junction unmatched. This CDR3 spans 15 amino acids. CDR3 residues: CATSDPGQGTDTQYF. As DNA, the CDR3 is TGTGCCACCAGTGACCCGGGACAGGGCACAGATACGCAGTATTTT.

This clonotype was recorded many times. This rearrangement joins TRBV11-2 to TRBJ2-5; TRBD2 might be the D (5 bases). Between the trimmed V and J ends, which lost 5 bases and 0 bases, there was a span of 13 bases. The CDR3 sequence is 15 residues long. Germline assignment: CDR1 SGHAT and CDR2 FQNNGV. The CDR3 here is CASSIPGWYQETQYF. CDR3 bases: TGTGCCAGCAGCATTCCGGGATGGTACCAAGAGACCCAGTACTTC.

The chain recombines TRBV7-2 with TRBJ1-1; D is uncertain. The CDR3 consists of 15 residues. V gave up 5 bases and J gave up 5 bases, with 18 bases separating them. Germline lookup yields CDR1 SGHTA and CDR2 FQGNSA. Here the CDR3 reads CASSPRLGYRTEAFF. CDR3 sequence (DNA): TGTGCCAGCAGCCCAAGGCTGGGATATAGGACTGAAGCTTTCTTT.

This clonotype came up a few times. The genes are TRBV3-1 and TRBJ2-7; either TRBD1 or TRBD2 may fit D (6 bases each). V was clipped by 4 bases and J by 3 bases, with 22 bases between them. Germline CDR1 and CDR2: LGHDT and YNNKEL (reference sequence). This CDR3 spans 17 amino acids. CDR3 nucleotide sequence: TGTGCCAGCAGCCCGGTTTGGGGGGACAATAGAAACTACGAGCAGTACTTC. It yields the protein CASSPVWGDNRNYEQYF.

This sequence joins TRBV9 and TRBJ2-1, with TRBD1 matching over 7 bases. Trimming removed 1 base from V and 4 bases from J; junction bases left unmatched: 8. Germline V gives CDR1 SGDLS, CDR2 YYNGEE. The CDR3 sequence is 16 residues long. DNA for the CDR3: TGTGCCAGCAGCGTATTCCCGCAGGGGGTTTACAATGAGCAGTTCTTC. This codes for CASSVFPQGVYNEQFF.